This T cell receptor beta chain came from a study of cytomegalovirus exposure and HLA in healthy donors. Study as a whole: Early released data had about 80 million unique TCRs, all coming from HLA-typed donors. The study's findings and limits: While the bulk of TCR sequences proved rare, some public TCRs turned up in many donors. The study labeled around 160 TCR beta chains cytomegalovirus-associated. Relative to equally common others, HLA-associated TCR beta chains showed greater clonal expansion in a later analysis.

With 60 Vbeta and 13 Jbeta primers, the PCR was carried out. The data were produced by immunoSEQ multiplex PCR, yet TCRdb's version contains in-frame clones alone and is incomplete. The table lists some 170,000 clones, 72% of them singletons. As regards this clone: What it binds is not known.

This clonotype originated in a human donor in good health. The source material was PBMCs.

CDR3 region: CASSGGVHYEQYF. The DNA for the CDR3 is TGTGCCAGCAGCGGCGGGGTTCACTACGAGCAGTACTTC. V and J are TRBV7-2 and TRBJ2-7, with a tentative D call TRBD2 (6 bases). The CDR3 loop spans 13 amino acids. Trimming removed 5 bases at V and 3 bases at J, with 11 bases between. Germline values: CDR1 SGHTA, CDR2 FQGNSA.